This record looks at one TCR beta chain sequence and its context. The V segment lost 0 bases and the J segment 4 bases; nucleotides outside the gene matches: 5. CDR3 length equals 15 residues. Germline loops: CDR1 GTSNPN, CDR2 SVGIG (reference sequence). Profiling relied on immunoSEQ multiplex PCR, and the TCRdb table lists in-frame clones only, not all of them. The repertoire consists of about 12,000 clones, with approximately 80% occurring once and the leading ten covering roughly a quarter. The data derive from a study of OX40 agonist ivuxolimab in advanced cancers. The chain combines TRBV30 with TRBJ2-2, with TRBD1 matching 7 bases. The sequencing used CD4+ or CD8+ T cells sorted from blood, collected in a trial of the OX40 agonist ivuxolimab. The sequence came from an adult with an advanced solid tumor such as melanoma, head and neck, liver or kidney cancer. The CDR3 nucleotides read TGTGCCTGGAGTGTAATCTCAGGGGGCACCGGGGAGCTGTTTTTT. Translated: CAWSVISGGTGELFF.